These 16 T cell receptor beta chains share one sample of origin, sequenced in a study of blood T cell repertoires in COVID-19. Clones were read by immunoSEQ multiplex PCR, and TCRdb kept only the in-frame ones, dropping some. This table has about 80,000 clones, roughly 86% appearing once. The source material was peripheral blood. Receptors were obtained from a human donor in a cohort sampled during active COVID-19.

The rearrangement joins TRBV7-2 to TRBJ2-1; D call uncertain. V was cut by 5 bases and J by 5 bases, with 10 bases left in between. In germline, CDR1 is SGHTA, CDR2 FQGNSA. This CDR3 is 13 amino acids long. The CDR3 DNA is TGTGCCAGCAGCGACACCGTCAACAATGAGCAGTTCTTC. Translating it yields CASSDTVNNEQFF.

CDR3: CASSHGTGGNSPLHF. CDR3 nucleotides: TGCGCCAGCAGCCACGGGACAGGGGGTAATTCACCCCTCCACTTT. The genes are TRBV5-1 and TRBJ1-6, with 11 positions matching TRBD1. Losses at the gene ends were 4 bases for V and 6 bases for J; bases not matched to a gene: 3. Per the germline V gene, CDR1 is SGHRS and CDR2 is YFSETQ. The CDR3 extends over 15 amino acids.

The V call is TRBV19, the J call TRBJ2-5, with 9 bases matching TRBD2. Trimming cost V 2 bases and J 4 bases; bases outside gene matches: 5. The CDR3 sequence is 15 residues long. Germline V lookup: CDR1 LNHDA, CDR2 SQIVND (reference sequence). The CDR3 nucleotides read TGTGCCAGTAGTATACGGCGGGGGGGCACAGAGACCCAGTACTTC. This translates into CASSIRRGGTETQYF.

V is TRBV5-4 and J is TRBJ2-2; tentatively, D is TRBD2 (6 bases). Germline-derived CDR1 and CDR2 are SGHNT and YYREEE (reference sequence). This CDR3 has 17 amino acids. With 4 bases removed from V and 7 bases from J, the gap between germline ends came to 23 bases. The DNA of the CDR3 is TGTGCCAGCAGCCAACCGACTAGTTTGGGAGTTGGCGGGGAGCTGTTTTTT. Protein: CASSQPTSLGVGGELFF.

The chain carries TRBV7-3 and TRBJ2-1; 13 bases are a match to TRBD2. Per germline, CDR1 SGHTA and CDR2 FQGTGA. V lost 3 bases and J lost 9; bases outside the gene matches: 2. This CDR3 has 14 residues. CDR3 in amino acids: CASSLGLAGSEQFF. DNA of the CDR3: TGTGCCAGCAGCTTGGGACTAGCGGGGAGTGAGCAGTTCTTC.

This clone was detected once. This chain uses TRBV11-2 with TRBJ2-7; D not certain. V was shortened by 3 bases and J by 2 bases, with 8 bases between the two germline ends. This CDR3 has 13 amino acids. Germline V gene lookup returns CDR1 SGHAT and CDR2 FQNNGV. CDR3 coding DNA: TGTGCCAGCAGCTTTGAACAGCCCTACGAGCAGTACTTC. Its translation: CASSFEQPYEQYF.

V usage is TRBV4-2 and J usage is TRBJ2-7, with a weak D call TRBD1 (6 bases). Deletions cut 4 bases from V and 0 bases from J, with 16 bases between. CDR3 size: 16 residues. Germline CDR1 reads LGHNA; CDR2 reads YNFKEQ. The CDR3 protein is CASSLSQGQSSYEQYF. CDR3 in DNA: TGTGCCAGCAGCCTTTCCCAGGGGCAAAGCTCCTACGAGCAGTACTTC.

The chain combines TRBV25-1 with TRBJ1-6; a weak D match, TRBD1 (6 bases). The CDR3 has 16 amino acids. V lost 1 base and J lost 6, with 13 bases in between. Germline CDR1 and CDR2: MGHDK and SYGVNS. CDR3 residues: CASSEFNRVGNSPLHF. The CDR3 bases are TGTGCCAGCAGTGAATTTAACAGGGTGGGTAATTCACCCCTCCACTTT.

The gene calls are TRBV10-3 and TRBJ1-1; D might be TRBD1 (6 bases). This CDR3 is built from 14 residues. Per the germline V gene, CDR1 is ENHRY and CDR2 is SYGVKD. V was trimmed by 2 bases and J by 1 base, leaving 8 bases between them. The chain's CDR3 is CAISEGGANTEAFF. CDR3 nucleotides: TGTGCCATCAGTGAGGGGGGCGCGAACACTGAAGCTTTCTTT.

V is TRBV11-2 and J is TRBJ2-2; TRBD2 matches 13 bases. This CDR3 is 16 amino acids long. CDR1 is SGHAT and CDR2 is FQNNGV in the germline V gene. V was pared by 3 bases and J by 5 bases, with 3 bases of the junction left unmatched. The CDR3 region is CASSLKGLAGTGELFF. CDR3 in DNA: TGTGCCAGCAGCTTGAAGGGACTAGCGGGGACCGGGGAGCTGTTTTTT.

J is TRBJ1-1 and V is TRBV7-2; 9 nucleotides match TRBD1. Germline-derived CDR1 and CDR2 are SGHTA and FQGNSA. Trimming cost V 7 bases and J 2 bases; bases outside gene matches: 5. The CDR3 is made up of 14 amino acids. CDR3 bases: TGTGCCAGCATCAAGGACAGGGGCAACACTGAAGCTTTCTTT. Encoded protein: CASIKDRGNTEAFF.

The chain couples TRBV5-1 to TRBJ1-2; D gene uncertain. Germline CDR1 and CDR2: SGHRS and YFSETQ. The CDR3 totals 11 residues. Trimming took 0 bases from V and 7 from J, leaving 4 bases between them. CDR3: CASSLGAGYTF. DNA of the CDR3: TGCGCCAGCAGCTTGGGGGCTGGCTACACCTTC.

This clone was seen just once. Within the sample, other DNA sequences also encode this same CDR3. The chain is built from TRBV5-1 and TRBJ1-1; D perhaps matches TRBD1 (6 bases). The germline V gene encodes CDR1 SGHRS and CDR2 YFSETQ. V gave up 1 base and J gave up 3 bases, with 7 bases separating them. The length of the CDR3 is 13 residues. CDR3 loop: CASSLQGHTEAFF. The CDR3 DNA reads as TGCGCCAGCAGCTTGCAGGGGCACACTGAAGCTTTCTTT.

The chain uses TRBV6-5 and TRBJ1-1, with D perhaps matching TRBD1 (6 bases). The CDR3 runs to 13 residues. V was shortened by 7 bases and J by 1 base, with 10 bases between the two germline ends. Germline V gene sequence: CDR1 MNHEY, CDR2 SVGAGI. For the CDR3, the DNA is TGTGCCAGCACTGGACAGACGAACACTGAAGCTTTCTTT. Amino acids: CASTGQTNTEAFF.

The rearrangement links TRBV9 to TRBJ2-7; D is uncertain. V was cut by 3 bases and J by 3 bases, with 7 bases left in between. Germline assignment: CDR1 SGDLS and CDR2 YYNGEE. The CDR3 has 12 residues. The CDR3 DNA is TGTGCCAGCAGCGCGAACGGCTACGAGCAGTACTTC. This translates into CASSANGYEQYF.

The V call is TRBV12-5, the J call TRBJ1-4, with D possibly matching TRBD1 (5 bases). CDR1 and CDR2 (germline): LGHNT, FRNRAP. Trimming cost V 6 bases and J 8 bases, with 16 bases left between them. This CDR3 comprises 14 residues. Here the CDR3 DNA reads TGTGCTAGTGGCCTCGACAGCCGTAGGGAAAAACTGTTTTTT. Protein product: CASGLDSRREKLFF.